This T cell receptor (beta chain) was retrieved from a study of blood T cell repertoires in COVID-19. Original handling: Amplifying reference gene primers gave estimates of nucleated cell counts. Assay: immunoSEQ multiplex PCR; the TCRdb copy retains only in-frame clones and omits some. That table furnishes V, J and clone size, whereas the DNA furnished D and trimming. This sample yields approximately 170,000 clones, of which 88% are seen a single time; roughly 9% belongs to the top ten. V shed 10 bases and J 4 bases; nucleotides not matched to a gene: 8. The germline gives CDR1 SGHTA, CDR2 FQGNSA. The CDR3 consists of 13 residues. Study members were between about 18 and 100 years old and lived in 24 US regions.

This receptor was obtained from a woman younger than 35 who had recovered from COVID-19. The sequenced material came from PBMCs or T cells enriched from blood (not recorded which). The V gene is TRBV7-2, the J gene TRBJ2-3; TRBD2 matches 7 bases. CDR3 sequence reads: CANGRELADTQYF. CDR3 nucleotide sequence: TGTGCCAATGGGCGGGAGCTCGCAGATACGCAGTATTTT.